Shown below are 29 T cell receptor beta chains from a single sample sequenced in a study of Ad26.COV2.S vaccination and SARS-CoV-2 variants. The table came from immunoSEQ multiplex PCR; TCRdb's copy has only in-frame clones and leaves some out. The table has over 350,000 clones, about 85% seen once. Treatment given: around 19 received Ad26.COV2.S at low or high dose, single or two shots; about 5 received placebo; per-sample allocation not given. Collection of samples fell on day 63 after the first vaccine or placebo injection. The sequencing here drew on peripheral blood, taken in a trial of Ad26.COV2.S vaccine versus placebo. Receptor source: a person between 18 and 65 years old who received the Ad26.COV2.S COVID-19 vaccine or a placebo.

The genes are TRBV6-5 and TRBJ2-1; TRBD1 is a possible D gene (5 bases). There are 12 residues in the CDR3. Trimming removed 5 bases from V and 5 bases from J, with 7 bases in between. Per the germline V gene, CDR1 is MNHEY and CDR2 is SVGAGI. Here the CDR3 reads CASSQGDNEQFF. The CDR3 region has the DNA TGTGCCAGCAGTCAGGGTGACAATGAGCAGTTCTTC.

This clone was counted between two and nine times. J is TRBJ1-2 and V is TRBV7-2, with D uncertain. CDR1 SGHTA and CDR2 FQGNSA come from the germline V gene. The CDR3 extends over 15 amino acids. V shed 0 bases and J shed 8 bases, with 16 bases lying between them. CDR3 nucleotides: TGTGCCAGCAGCTTAGCAGGAGCCAGTCCTGAGGGCTACACCTTC. Amino acid sequence: CASSLAGASPEGYTF.

This clone occurred once. The gene calls are TRBV25-1 and TRBJ2-7; 10 bases fit TRBD1. Trimming took 3 bases from V and 2 from J; bases not matched to a gene: 1. Germline values: CDR1 MGHDK, CDR2 SYGVNS. There are 14 residues in the CDR3. CDR3 coding DNA: TGTGCCAGCAGTGACGGACAGGGGGCCTACGAGCAGTACTTC. Translation: CASSDGQGAYEQYF.

The chain joins TRBV11-2 to TRBJ1-3; D not resolved. V lost 1 base to trimming and J lost 2 bases, with 6 bases between them. Germline-derived CDR1 and CDR2 are SGHAT and FQNNGV. CDR3 length: 14 residues. The chain's CDR3 is CASSLVFPGNTIYF. In DNA form, the CDR3 reads TGTGCCAGCAGCTTAGTGTTTCCTGGAAACACCATATATTTT.

The chain links TRBV21-1 to TRBJ2-2; TRBD2, the table's D call, was not compared with the DNA. TRBV21-1 is an annotated pseudogene. This CDR3 spans 11 amino acids. The CDR3 here is CASSLPRELFF. Written as DNA, the CDR3 is TGTGCCAGCAGCCTCCCCCGGGAGCTGTTTTTT.

This clone showed up just once. This CDR3 is CASSPQRGLTSYEQYF. The CDR3 nucleotides read TGTGCCAGCAGCCCCCAGCGGGGGTTAACCTCCTACGAGCAGTACTTC. The V and J genes are TRBV7-6 and TRBJ2-7, with TRBD2 matching 8 bases. The CDR3 totals 16 residues. The V gene's germline CDR1 is SGHVS and CDR2 FNYEAQ. After removal of 5 bases from V and 0 bases from J, the junction contained 9 bases not matched to a gene.

V and J are TRBV19 and TRBJ1-5; D remains unclear. The CDR3 loop spans 15 amino acids. Germline assignment: CDR1 LNHDA and CDR2 SQIVND (reference sequence). Deletions cut 3 bases from V and 4 bases from J, with 13 bases between. The CDR3 bases are TGTGCCAGTAGTATCCCCAGGCTCCTTAATCAGCCCCAGCATTTT. This translates into CASSIPRLLNQPQHF.

The rearrangement links TRBV2 to TRBJ2-7; no definite D call. V was pared by 4 bases and J by 4 bases, with 8 bases between. Germline values: CDR1 SNHLY, CDR2 FYNNEI. CDR3 length: 12 residues. The CDR3 loop is CASSGQAYEQYF. The CDR3 nucleotides are TGTGCCAGCAGTGGGCAGGCGTACGAGCAGTACTTC. Combining the CDR3 with reference TRBV2 and TRBJ2-7 gives the whole variable domain EPEVTQTPSHQVTQMGQEVILRCVPISNHLYFYWYRQILGQKVEFLVSFYNNEISEKSEIFDDQFSVERPDGSNFTLKIRSTKLEDSAMYFCASSGQAYEQYFGPGTRLTVT.

The chain joins TRBV6-4 to TRBJ2-7; D is ambiguous. The CDR3 has 12 residues. The germline gives CDR1 MRHNA, CDR2 SNTAGT. The V end was cut by 3 bases, the J end by 4 bases, with 7 bases between. CDR3 coding DNA: TGTGCCAGCAGTGATGCGGAGTACGAGCAGTACTTC. It specifies CASSDAEYEQYF.

J is TRBJ2-6 and V is TRBV5-1; D tentatively fits TRBD1 or TRBD2 (5 bases each). Trimming removed 2 bases at V and 0 bases at J, with 12 bases between. The CDR3 runs 17 residues. Germline lookup yields CDR1 SGHRS and CDR2 YFSETQ. The CDR3 protein is CASSLPGTDSGANVLTF. DNA for the CDR3: TGCGCCAGCAGCTTACCGGGGACGGACTCTGGGGCCAACGTCCTGACTTTC.

The chain is built from TRBV11-2 and TRBJ1-3, with TRBD1 matching over 8 bases. Germline-derived CDR1 and CDR2 are SGHAT and FQNNGV. The CDR3 totals 15 residues. With 4 bases clipped from V and 3 bases from J, the junction kept 5 bases outside the gene matches. CDR3 protein: CASSSQGARGNTIYF. DNA for the CDR3: TGTGCCAGCAGCTCCCAGGGGGCGCGTGGAAACACCATATATTTT.

The rearrangement joins TRBV18 to TRBJ1-4; D is ambiguous. The V and J ends lost 3 bases and 5 bases respectively, with 10 bases between them. Germline CDR1 is KGHSH and CDR2 is LQKENI. CDR3 length equals 14 residues. The CDR3 DNA sequence: TGTGCCAGCTCACCGCGAGACGGAAATGAAAAACTGTTTTTT. It specifies CASSPRDGNEKLFF.

This clone was counted a single time. The chain uses TRBV10-3 and TRBJ1-4, with D perhaps matching TRBD1 (6 bases). Germline V lookup: CDR1 ENHRY, CDR2 SYGVKD. The CDR3 consists of 16 residues. Deletions cut 0 bases from V and 7 bases from J, with 15 bases between. The CDR3 loop reads CAISESYGGPGEKLFF. The CDR3 DNA follows: TGTGCCATCAGTGAGTCGTATGGGGGGCCGGGTGAAAAACTGTTTTTT.

The J gene is TRBJ1-6, the V gene TRBV7-9, with 10 bases that match TRBD1. V lost 1 base, J lost 8 bases, and 8 bases stayed unmatched. Germline loops: CDR1 SEHNR, CDR2 FQNEAQ (reference sequence). The CDR3 length is 17 residues. CDR3: CASSLVPGQGVYSPLHF. CDR3 bases: TGTGCCAGCAGCTTAGTTCCAGGACAGGGGGTTTATTCACCCCTCCACTTT.

The chain uses TRBV19 and TRBJ1-1, with D perhaps matching TRBD1 (6 bases). Germline CDR1 reads LNHDA; CDR2 reads SQIVND (reference sequence). The CDR3 consists of 14 residues. V lost 5 bases and J 4 bases, leaving 14 bases between the germline ends. For the CDR3, the DNA is TGTGCCAGTAGTCACCAGGGGTCTCGCACTGAAGCTTTCTTT. It yields the protein CASSHQGSRTEAFF.

The chain carries TRBV7-9 and TRBJ2-3; D unresolved. Germline V gene lookup returns CDR1 SEHNR and CDR2 FQNEAQ (reference sequence). V shed 3 bases and J shed 2 bases, with 6 bases lying between them. The CDR3 has 13 residues. The CDR3 loop reads CASSLLFTDTQYF. CDR3 nucleotide sequence: TGTGCCAGCAGCTTGCTTTTCACAGATACGCAGTATTTT. The complete variable domain, with remaining parts taken from reference TRBV7-9 and TRBJ2-3, reads DTGVSQNPRHKITKRGQNVTFRCDPISEHNRLYWYRQTLGQGPEFLTYFQNEAQLEKSRLLSDRFSAERPKGSFSTLEIQRTEQGDSAMYLCASSLLFTDTQYFGPGTRLTVL.

The gene calls are TRBV4-2 and TRBJ1-1, with unresolved D. The V gene's germline CDR1 is LGHNA and CDR2 YNFKEQ. This CDR3 contains 14 residues. The V gene lost 1 base and the J gene lost 0 bases, with 6 bases spanning the gap. The CDR3 loop reads CASSQVSMNTEAFF. The CDR3 region has the DNA TGTGCCAGCAGCCAAGTAAGCATGAACACTGAAGCTTTCTTT.

The chain employs TRBV7-2 and TRBJ2-1; D is ambiguous. The CDR3 is 14 amino acids. V gave up 5 bases and J gave up 5 bases, with 13 bases separating them. Germline CDR1 is SGHTA and CDR2 is FQGNSA. The CDR3 DNA is TGTGCCAGCAGCCTCGTCACGATCGACAATGAGCAGTTCTTC. Encoded protein: CASSLVTIDNEQFF.

The genes are TRBV24-1 and TRBJ1-2; D perhaps matches TRBD1 (5 bases). This CDR3 has 15 residues. CDR1 and CDR2 (germline): KGHDR, SFDVKD. The V end was cut by 4 bases, the J end by 2 bases, with 13 bases between. As DNA, the CDR3 is TGTGCCACCAGTGACGGGGGGACGGACAACTATGGCTACACCTTC. This translates into CATSDGGTDNYGYTF.

This clone appeared once. The rearrangement joins TRBV6-5 to TRBJ1-1; D perhaps matches TRBD1 (5 bases). This CDR3 comprises 13 residues. CDR1 is MNHEY and CDR2 is SVGAGI in the germline V gene. The V end was cut by 6 bases, the J end by 1 base, with 9 bases between. The DNA of the CDR3 is TGTGCCAGCAGAAGGGACGGGAACACTGAAGCTTTCTTT. Its protein product is CASRRDGNTEAFF.

The CDR3 protein is CASSQSRGTQETQYF. CDR3 bases: TGTGCCAGCAGCCAATCCAGGGGAACCCAAGAGACCCAGTACTTC. The J gene is TRBJ2-5, the V gene TRBV3-1 (or the pseudogene TRBV3-2); TRBD1 is a possible D gene (6 bases). Per germline, CDR1 LGHDT and CDR2 YNNKEL (reference sequence). This CDR3 is 15 amino acids long. The V end was cut by 2 bases, the J end by 1 base, with 11 bases between.

The chain employs TRBV15 and TRBJ2-3, with D tentatively TRBD1 or TRBD2 (5 bases each). Trimming shortened V by 9 bases and J by 5 bases, and 6 bases separated the two germline ends. The CDR3 runs 10 residues. The germline V gene has CDR1 LNHNV and CDR2 YYDKDF (reference sequence). The CDR3 DNA reads as TGTGCCACTGGGGGAGATACGCAGTATTTT. It translates to CATGGDTQYF.

The chain joins TRBV12-3 or TRBV12-4 to TRBJ2-5; D is ambiguous. The CDR3 runs to 11 residues. Trimming took 1 base from V and 7 from J, leaving 4 bases between them. CDR3 region: CASSLEGTQYF. The CDR3 coding sequence is TGTGCCAGCAGTTTAGAAGGGACCCAGTACTTC.

The V and J genes are TRBV5-6 and TRBJ2-3; a possible D gene is TRBD2 (7 bases). The CDR3 sequence is 14 residues long. CDR1 is SGHDT, CDR2 YYEEEE, per germline. The ends were cut back, 2 bases at V and 2 bases at J, with 9 bases in the middle. The CDR3 DNA sequence: TGTGCCAGCAGCTTCCGGGGGGCCACAGATACGCAGTATTTT. Its translation: CASSFRGATDTQYF.

The V gene is TRBV11-3, the J gene TRBJ2-3, with TRBD2 identical over 7 bases. After removal of 2 bases from V and 2 bases from J, the junction contained 7 bases not matched to a gene. The CDR3 loop spans 16 amino acids. Germline V lookup: CDR1 SGHNT, CDR2 YENEEA. The CDR3 coding sequence is TGTGCCAGCAGCTTATCGACTAGCAGATACACAGATACGCAGTATTTT. Translating gives CASSLSTSRYTDTQYF.

The V and J genes are TRBV4-2 and TRBJ2-1, with 12 bases aligning to TRBD2. In germline, CDR1 is LGHNA, CDR2 YNFKEQ. CDR3 size: 22 residues. V was pared by 0 bases and J by 10 bases, with 25 bases of the junction left unmatched. Here the CDR3 DNA reads TGTGCCAGCAGCCAAGATGTCCCAGGGGCTATTAGGCTAGCGGGGGGGCCGGAAGAGCAGTTCTTC. Protein sequence: CASSQDVPGAIRLAGGPEEQFF.

The V gene is TRBV27, the J gene TRBJ2-3; D could derive from TRBD1 or TRBD2 (5 bases each). Trimming cost V 4 bases and J 2 bases, with 16 bases left between them. Germline lookup yields CDR1 MNHEY and CDR2 SMNVEV (reference sequence). The length of the CDR3 is 16 residues. CDR3 loop: CASSWGPPGNTDTQYF. CDR3 DNA sequence: TGTGCCAGCAGTTGGGGACCCCCCGGAAACACAGATACGCAGTATTTT.

This chain joins TRBV6-2 or TRBV6-3 and TRBJ2-7; D remains ambiguous. Germline V CDR1 and CDR2: MNHEY, SVGEGT. This CDR3 spans 15 amino acids. The ends were cut back, 4 bases at V and 1 base at J, with 14 bases in the middle. Here the CDR3 reads CASSSRGPISYEQYF. For the CDR3, the DNA is TGTGCCAGCAGTTCCCGCGGACCAATTTCCTACGAGCAGTACTTC.

The gene calls are TRBV7-9 and TRBJ1-1, with no clear D. Germline lookup yields CDR1 SEHNR and CDR2 FQNEAQ (reference sequence). Trimming removed 5 bases at V and 4 bases at J, with 11 bases between. The CDR3 is made up of 13 amino acids. The CDR3 sequence is CASSPTLGTEAFF. CDR3 DNA: TGTGCCAGCAGCCCCACCTTGGGCACTGAAGCTTTCTTT. Full variable domain (rest looked up from reference TRBV7-9 and TRBJ1-1): DTGVSQNPRHKITKRGQNVTFRCDPISEHNRLYWYRQTLGQGPEFLTYFQNEAQLEKSRLLSDRFSAERPKGSFSTLEIQRTEQGDSAMYLCASSPTLGTEAFFGQGTRLTVV.